The 4 T cell receptor beta chains listed next were all sequenced from one sample in a study of T cell responses to AZD1222 COVID-19 vaccine. TCRdb's table, derived via immunoSEQ multiplex PCR, lists solely in-frame clones and lacks some. The sample consists of about 170,000 clones, roughly 90% of them appearing once. The material was peripheral blood, obtained on day 0 of AZD1222 vaccination. The receptor source for this set is an adult in good health.

This chain links TRBV19 with TRBJ2-7; 7 bases match TRBD1. Germline V CDR1 and CDR2: LNHDA, SQIVND (reference sequence). V lost 5 bases and J lost 3; bases outside the gene matches: 4. The length of the CDR3 is 13 residues. Written as DNA, the CDR3 is TGTGCCAGTAGTGGGACAGATTTCTACGAGCAGTACTTC. Its translation: CASSGTDFYEQYF. Supplemented by reference TRBV19 and TRBJ2-7, the full variable domain reads DGGITQSPKYLFRKEGQNVTLSCEQNLNHDAMYWYRQDPGQGLRLIYYSQIVNDFQKGDIAEGYSVSREKKESFPLTVTSAQKNPTAFYLCASSGTDFYEQYFGPGTRLTVT.

This rearrangement joins TRBV28 to TRBJ2-3; 7 bases line up with TRBD2. The CDR3 contains 12 residues. CDR1 and CDR2 from the germline V gene are MDHEN and SYDVKM. Trimming cost V 4 bases and J 10 bases; bases outside gene matches: 5. Here the CDR3 reads CASSWGGEAQYF. The CDR3 bases are TGTGCCAGCAGTTGGGGAGGGGAGGCGCAGTATTTT.

The V and J genes are TRBV6-5 and TRBJ1-1; TRBD1 aligns across 9 bases. The trim removed 7 bases at V and 5 bases at J, leaving 5 bases unmatched. The V gene's germline CDR1 is MNHEY and CDR2 SVGAGI. The CDR3 consists of 13 residues. The CDR3 DNA is TGTGCCAGCACCCACAGGGGGCGGACTGAAGCTTTCTTT. Its protein is CASTHRGRTEAFF.

The gene calls are TRBV5-5 and TRBJ2-7; 9 nucleotides align to TRBD1. The CDR3 spans 13 residues. After removal of 4 bases from V and 4 bases from J, the junction contained 3 bases not matched to a gene. Germline V gives CDR1 SGHKS, CDR2 YYEKEE (reference sequence). In DNA form, the CDR3 reads TGTGCCAGCAGCCGGGGGACAGGGTACGAGCAGTACTTC. Its protein product is CASSRGTGYEQYF.